Each of the 18 T cell receptor beta chains below was sequenced from the same sample in a study of blood T cell repertoires in COVID-19. This table comes from immunoSEQ multiplex PCR, and its TCRdb copy is limited to in-frame clones, with some not included. The sample consists of about 160,000 clones, about nine tenths of them appearing once. Sequencing was performed on peripheral blood. The receptors stem from a man younger than 40 with COVID-19, enrolled during active disease.

This rearrangement joins TRBV18 to TRBJ2-7; D gene ambiguous. This CDR3 region has 12 residues. CDR1 is KGHSH and CDR2 is LQKENI in the germline V gene. Trimming left V 5 bases short and J 4 bases short, with 9 bases between. CDR3 coding DNA: TGTGCCAGCTCAAGTCTCACTTACGAGCAGTACTTC. Translating it yields CASSSLTYEQYF.

V gene TRBV9 combines with J gene TRBJ2-7; TRBD1 is a possible D gene (6 bases). The germline CDR1 and CDR2 sequences are SGDLS and YYNGEE. CDR3 length: 14 amino acids. With 0 bases removed from V and 6 bases from J, the gap between germline ends came to 13 bases. In nucleotides, the CDR3 is TGTGCCAGCAGCGTAGGGGGGCACCTCGGCGAGCAGTACTTC. Translating gives CASSVGGHLGEQYF.

CDR3 residues: CASSYSTGDQPQHF. CDR3 in DNA: TGTGCCAGCAGTTACTCGACAGGGGATCAGCCCCAGCATTTT. V and J are TRBV6-5 and TRBJ1-5; TRBD1 matches at 8 bases. Per germline, CDR1 MNHEY and CDR2 SVGAGI. V shed 0 bases, J shed 5 bases, and the junction held 0 bases outside the gene matches. There are 14 residues in the CDR3.

This chain joins TRBV24-1 and TRBJ1-3; D possibly corresponds to TRBD1 (5 bases). CDR1 is KGHDR, CDR2 SFDVKD, per germline. CDR3 size: 14 residues. Trimming removed 6 bases at V and 0 bases at J, with 8 bases between. CDR3 residues: CATSSGVSGNTIYF. CDR3 nucleotide sequence: TGTGCCACCAGTTCGGGGGTCTCTGGAAACACCATATATTTT.

The chain uses TRBV12-2 and TRBJ1-5; the table's D call of TRBD1 was not tested on the DNA. TRBV12-2 constitutes a pseudogene. The CDR3 covers 17 residues. The CDR3 bases are TGTGCAAGTCGCTTAGCCCGATTCGACAGGAGCAATCAGTCCCAGCATTTT. Protein: CASRLARFDRSNQSQHF.

V gene TRBV12-3 or TRBV12-4 combines with J gene TRBJ1-1; 7 nucleotides align to TRBD1. The trim removed 8 bases at V and 6 bases at J, leaving 9 bases unmatched. This CDR3 has 13 residues. CDR3 in DNA: TGTGCCAGCCAACAGGGGCGGTTGCCTGAAGCTTTCTTT. It yields the protein CASQQGRLPEAFF.

The V call is TRBV5-5, the J call TRBJ1-2; no definite D call. V lost 0 bases and J lost 4, with 13 bases in between. The CDR3 totals 15 residues. Per germline, CDR1 SGHKS and CDR2 YYEKEE (reference sequence). The CDR3 reads CASSLAGVGPYGYTF. CDR3 bases: TGTGCCAGCAGCTTGGCCGGAGTTGGTCCCTATGGCTACACCTTC.

The chain employs TRBV5-1 and TRBJ1-1; 7 bases fit TRBD1. V lost 4 bases, J lost 0 bases, and 3 bases stayed unmatched. Per germline, CDR1 SGHRS and CDR2 YFSETQ. The CDR3 contains 14 residues. The CDR3 region has the DNA TGCGCCAGCAGCAAGGGACAGATGAACACTGAAGCTTTCTTT. Translating gives CASSKGQMNTEAFF.

The rearrangement joins TRBV12-3 or TRBV12-4 to TRBJ1-2, with TRBD1 matching 9 bases. With 7 bases clipped from V and 4 bases from J, the junction kept 4 bases outside the gene matches. The CDR3 sequence is 13 residues long. The CDR3 DNA reads TGTGCCAGCAAACAGGGGGCGGTCTATGGCTACACCTTC. It is translated as CASKQGAVYGYTF.

Written as DNA, the CDR3 is TGTGCCAGTCGAGCCTACAGGGATTCTGGAAACACCATATATTTT. The encoded protein is CASRAYRDSGNTIYF. V usage is TRBV19 and J usage is TRBJ1-3, with a weak D call TRBD1 (6 bases). V shed 8 bases and J shed 1 base, with 15 bases lying between them. The CDR3 contains 15 residues. The V gene's germline CDR1 is LNHDA and CDR2 SQIVND (reference sequence).

The chain carries TRBV6-5 and TRBJ1-3; maybe TRBD1 (6 bases). Trimming took off 5 bases at V and 0 bases at J, with 11 bases between the two ends. Germline-derived CDR1 and CDR2 are MNHEY and SVGAGI. This CDR3 has 15 amino acids. DNA for the CDR3: TGTGCCAGCAGTCTCAACAGGGACTCTGGAAACACCATATATTTT. Protein product: CASSLNRDSGNTIYF.

This clone appeared once. The rearrangement joins TRBV7-3 to TRBJ2-1, with D possibly being TRBD2 (5 bases). Trimming shortened V by 8 bases and J by 9 bases, and 20 bases separated the two germline ends. Germline CDR1 SGHTA, CDR2 FQGTGA. The CDR3 loop spans 14 amino acids. This chain's CDR3 is CASFSPGSSTEQFF. The CDR3 coding sequence is TGTGCCAGCTTCTCGCCGGGGTCTAGCACTGAGCAGTTCTTC.

This clone showed up just once. The rearrangement uses TRBV25-1 and TRBJ2-7, with 10 bases that match TRBD1. V gave up 7 bases and J gave up 6 bases; unmatched junction bases: 6. This CDR3 comprises 13 residues. The germline V gene has CDR1 MGHDK and CDR2 SYGVNS. DNA of the CDR3: TGTGCCAGCATCCCGGGACAGGGGACCGAGCAGTACTTC. It translates to CASIPGQGTEQYF.

This clone has just one count. The chain couples TRBV9 to TRBJ2-1, with a possible D match to TRBD2 (7 bases). This CDR3 comprises 14 residues. Trimming shortened V by 2 bases and J by 8 bases, and 14 bases separated the two germline ends. CDR1 is SGDLS, CDR2 YYNGEE, per germline. The CDR3 sequence is CASSVRGGAHEQFF. DNA for the CDR3: TGTGCCAGCAGCGTCAGAGGGGGGGCCCATGAGCAGTTCTTC. The full variable domain, in which reference TRBV9 and TRBJ2-1 provide the parts outside the CDR3, is DSGVTQTPKHLITATGQRVTLRCSPRSGDLSVYWYQQSLDQGLQFLIQYYNGEERAKGNILERFSAQQFPDLHSELNLSSLELGDSALYFCASSVRGGAHEQFFGPGTRLTVL.

For the CDR3, the DNA is TGTGCCAGAACGGAAGGGGGCAGGAACACCGGGGAGCTGTTTTTT. Its protein product is CARTEGGRNTGELFF. The V and J genes are TRBV2 and TRBJ2-2; 7 bases fit TRBD1. CDR1 SNHLY and CDR2 FYNNEI come from the germline V gene. The CDR3 loop spans 15 amino acids. The ends lost 9 bases at V and 1 base at J; junction bases unmatched: 8.

The V call is TRBV6-2 or TRBV6-3, the J call TRBJ2-7, with TRBD2 identical over 7 bases. With 0 bases clipped from V and 0 bases from J, the junction kept 8 bases outside the gene matches. The CDR3 consists of 17 residues. CDR1 and CDR2 from the germline V gene are MNHEY and SVGEGT. The CDR3 here is CASSYSVPSGDSYEQYF. CDR3 DNA sequence: TGTGCCAGCAGTTACTCGGTTCCTAGCGGTGACTCCTACGAGCAGTACTTC.

The chain employs TRBV6-2 or TRBV6-3 and TRBJ1-1; D unresolved. The V end lost 2 bases, the J end lost 0 bases, and 7 bases lay between the germline ends. From germline, CDR1 is MNHEY and CDR2 SVGEGT. This CDR3 comprises 14 residues. The CDR3 DNA reads as TGTGCCAGCAGTTACAGAGGTTTGAACACTGAAGCTTTCTTT. It specifies CASSYRGLNTEAFF.

This chain links TRBV6-5 with TRBJ2-1; 7 bases are shared with TRBD1. Trimming at V came to 0 bases and at J to 6 bases, leaving 8 bases not matched to a gene. CDR3 length: 16 residues. The germline V gene has CDR1 MNHEY and CDR2 SVGAGI. CDR3 region: CASSYSNNNRGNEQFF. The CDR3 DNA sequence: TGTGCCAGCAGTTACTCTAACAATAACAGGGGCAATGAGCAGTTCTTC.